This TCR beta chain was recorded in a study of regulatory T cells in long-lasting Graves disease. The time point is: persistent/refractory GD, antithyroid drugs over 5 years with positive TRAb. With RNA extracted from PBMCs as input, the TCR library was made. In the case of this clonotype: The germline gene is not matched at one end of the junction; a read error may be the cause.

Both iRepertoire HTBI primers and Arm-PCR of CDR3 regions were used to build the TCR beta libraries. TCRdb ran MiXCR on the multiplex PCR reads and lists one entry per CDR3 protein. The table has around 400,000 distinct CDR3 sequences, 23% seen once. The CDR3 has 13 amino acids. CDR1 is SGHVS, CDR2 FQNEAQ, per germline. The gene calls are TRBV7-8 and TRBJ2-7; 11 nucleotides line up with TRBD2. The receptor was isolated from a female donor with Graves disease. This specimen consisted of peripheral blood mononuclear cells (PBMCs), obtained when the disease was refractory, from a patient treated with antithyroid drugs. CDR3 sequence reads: CASSVAGGREQYF. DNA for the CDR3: TGTGCCAGCAGCGTAGCGGGAGGGCGCGAGCAGTACTTC.